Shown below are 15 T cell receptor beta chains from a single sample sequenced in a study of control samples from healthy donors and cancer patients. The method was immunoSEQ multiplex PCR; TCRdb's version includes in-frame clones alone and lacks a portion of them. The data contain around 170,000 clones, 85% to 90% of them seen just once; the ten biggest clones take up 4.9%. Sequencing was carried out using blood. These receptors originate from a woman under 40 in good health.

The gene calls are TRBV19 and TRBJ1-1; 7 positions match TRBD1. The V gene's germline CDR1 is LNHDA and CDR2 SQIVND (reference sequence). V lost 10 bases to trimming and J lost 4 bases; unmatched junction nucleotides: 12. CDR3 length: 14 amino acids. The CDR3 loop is CATSTGPRSTEAFF. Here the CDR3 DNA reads TGTGCCACTTCGACAGGGCCAAGGAGCACTGAAGCTTTCTTT.

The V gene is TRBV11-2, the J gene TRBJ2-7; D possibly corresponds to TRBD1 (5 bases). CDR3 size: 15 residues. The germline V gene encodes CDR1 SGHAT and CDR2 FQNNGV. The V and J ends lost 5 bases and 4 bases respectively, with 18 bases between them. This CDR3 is CASSPRASGWYEQYV. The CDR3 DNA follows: TGTGCCAGCAGCCCCAGGGCCTCGGGTTGGTACGAGCAGTACGTC.

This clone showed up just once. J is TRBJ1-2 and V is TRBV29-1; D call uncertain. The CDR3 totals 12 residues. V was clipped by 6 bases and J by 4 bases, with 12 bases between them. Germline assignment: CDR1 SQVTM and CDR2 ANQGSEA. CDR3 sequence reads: CSVIGWSYGYTF. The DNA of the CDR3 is TGCAGCGTGATCGGCTGGAGCTATGGCTACACCTTC. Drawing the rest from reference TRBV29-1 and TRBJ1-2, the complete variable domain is SAVISQKPSRDICQRGTSLTIQCQVDSQVTMMFWYRQQPGQSLTLIATANQGSEATYESGFVIDKFPISRPNLTFSTLTVSNMSPEDSSIYLCSVIGWSYGYTFGSGTRLTVV.

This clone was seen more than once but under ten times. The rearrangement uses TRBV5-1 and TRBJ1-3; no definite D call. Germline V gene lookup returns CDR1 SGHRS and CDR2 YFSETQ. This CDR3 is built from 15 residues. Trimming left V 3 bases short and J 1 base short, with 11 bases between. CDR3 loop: CASSSSAPSGNTIYF. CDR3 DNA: TGCGCCAGCAGCTCTTCAGCACCATCTGGAAACACCATATATTTT.

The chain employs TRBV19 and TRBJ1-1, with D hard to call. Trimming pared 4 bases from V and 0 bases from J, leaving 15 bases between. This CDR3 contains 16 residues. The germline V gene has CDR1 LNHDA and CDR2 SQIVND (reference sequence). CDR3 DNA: TGTGCCAGTAGTAGACTACCACAGAGCATGAACACTGAAGCTTTCTTT. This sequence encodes CASSRLPQSMNTEAFF.

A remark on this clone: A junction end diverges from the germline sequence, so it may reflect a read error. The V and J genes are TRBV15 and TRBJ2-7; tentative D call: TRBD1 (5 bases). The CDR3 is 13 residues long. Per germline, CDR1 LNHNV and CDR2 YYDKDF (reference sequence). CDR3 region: CATSRDLAGKGSF. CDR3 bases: TGTGCCACCAGCAGAGATCTCGCAGGGAAAGGAAGCTTC.

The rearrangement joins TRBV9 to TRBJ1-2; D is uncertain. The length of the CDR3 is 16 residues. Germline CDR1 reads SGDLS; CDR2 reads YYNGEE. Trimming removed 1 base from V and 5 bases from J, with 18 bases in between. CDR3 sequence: CASSVNGADGFYGYTF. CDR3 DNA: TGTGCCAGCAGCGTAAACGGCGCGGATGGCTTTTATGGCTACACCTTC.

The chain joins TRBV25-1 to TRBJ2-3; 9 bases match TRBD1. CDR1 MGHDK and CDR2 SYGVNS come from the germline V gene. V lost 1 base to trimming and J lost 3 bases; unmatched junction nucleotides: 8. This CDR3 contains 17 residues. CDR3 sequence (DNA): TGTGCCAGCAGTGAATTACTCCGTGGGACAGGGACAGATACGCAGTATTTT. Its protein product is CASSELLRGTGTDTQYF.

Written as DNA, the CDR3 is TGTGCCAGCAGTTTATTAAGCGGCAACTCCTACAATGAGCAGTTCTTC. Its translation is CASSLLSGNSYNEQFF. The genes are TRBV28 and TRBJ2-1, with a tentative D call TRBD2 (5 bases). V dropped 1 base and J dropped 0 bases, with 10 bases sitting between them. Germline V gene lookup returns CDR1 MDHEN and CDR2 SYDVKM. This CDR3 has 16 amino acids. The entire variable domain, with the rest obtained from reference TRBV28 and TRBJ2-1, is as follows: DVKVTQSSRYLVKRTGEKVFLECVQDMDHENMFWYRQDPGLGLRLIYFSYDVKMKEKGDIPEGYSVSREKKERFSLILESASTNQTSMYLCASSLLSGNSYNEQFFGPGTRLTVL.

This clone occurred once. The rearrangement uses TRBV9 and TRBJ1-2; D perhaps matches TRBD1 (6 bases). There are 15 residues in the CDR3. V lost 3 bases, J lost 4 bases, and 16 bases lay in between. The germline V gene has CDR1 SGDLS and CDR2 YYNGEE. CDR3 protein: CASSGPPQGSYGYTF. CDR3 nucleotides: TGTGCCAGCAGCGGACCCCCCCAGGGGAGCTATGGCTACACCTTC.

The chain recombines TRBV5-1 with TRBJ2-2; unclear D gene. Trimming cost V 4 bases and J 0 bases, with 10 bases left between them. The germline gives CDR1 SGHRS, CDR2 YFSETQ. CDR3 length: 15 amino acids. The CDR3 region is CASSRTPANTGELFF. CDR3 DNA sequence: TGCGCCAGCAGCCGTACACCTGCGAACACCGGGGAGCTGTTTTTT.

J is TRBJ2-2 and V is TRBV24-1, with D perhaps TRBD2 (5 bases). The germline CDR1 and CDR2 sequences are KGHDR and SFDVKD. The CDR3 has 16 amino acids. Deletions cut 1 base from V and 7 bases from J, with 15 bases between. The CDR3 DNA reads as TGTGCCACCAGTGATTTTTCTTTCCGGGGAAACGGGGAGCTGTTTTTT. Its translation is CATSDFSFRGNGELFF.

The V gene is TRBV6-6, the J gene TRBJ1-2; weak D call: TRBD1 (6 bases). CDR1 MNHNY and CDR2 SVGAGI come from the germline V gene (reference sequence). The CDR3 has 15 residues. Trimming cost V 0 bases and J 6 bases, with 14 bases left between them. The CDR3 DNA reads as TGTGCCAGCAGTTACTCGACAGGAGTTAGGGATGGCTACACCTTC. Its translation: CASSYSTGVRDGYTF.

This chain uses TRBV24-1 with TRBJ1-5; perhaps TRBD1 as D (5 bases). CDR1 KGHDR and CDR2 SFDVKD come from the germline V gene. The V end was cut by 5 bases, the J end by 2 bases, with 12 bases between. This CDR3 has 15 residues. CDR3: CATSGVGGRNQPQHF. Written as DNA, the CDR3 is TGTGCCACCAGTGGCGTCGGGGGACGCAATCAGCCCCAGCATTTT.

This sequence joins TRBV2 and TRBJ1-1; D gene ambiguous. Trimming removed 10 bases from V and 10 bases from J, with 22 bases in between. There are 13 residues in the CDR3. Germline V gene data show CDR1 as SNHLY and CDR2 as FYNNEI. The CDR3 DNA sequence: TGTGCCACCTCCTCCGGGGTCACATTAGGAGCTTTCTTT. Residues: CATSSGVTLGAFF.